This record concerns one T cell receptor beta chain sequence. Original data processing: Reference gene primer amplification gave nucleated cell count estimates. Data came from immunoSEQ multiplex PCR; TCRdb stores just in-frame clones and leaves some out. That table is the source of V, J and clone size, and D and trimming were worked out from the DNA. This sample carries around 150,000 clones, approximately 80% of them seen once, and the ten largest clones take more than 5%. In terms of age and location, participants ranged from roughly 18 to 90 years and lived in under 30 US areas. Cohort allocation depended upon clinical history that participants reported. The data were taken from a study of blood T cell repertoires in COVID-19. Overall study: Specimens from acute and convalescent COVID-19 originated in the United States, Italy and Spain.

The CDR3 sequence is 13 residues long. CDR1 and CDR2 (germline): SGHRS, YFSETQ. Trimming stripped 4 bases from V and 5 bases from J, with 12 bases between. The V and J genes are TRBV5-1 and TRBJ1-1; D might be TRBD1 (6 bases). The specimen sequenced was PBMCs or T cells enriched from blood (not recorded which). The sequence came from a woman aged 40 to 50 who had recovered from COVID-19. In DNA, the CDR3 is TGCGCCAGCAGCAGCTCAGGGGAAACTGAAGCTTTCTTT. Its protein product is CASSSSGETEAFF. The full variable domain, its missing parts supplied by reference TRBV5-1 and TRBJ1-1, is KAGVTQTPRYLIKTRGQQVTLSCSPISGHRSVSWYQQTPGQGLQFLFEYFSETQRNKGNFPGRFSGRQFSNSRSEMNVSTLELGDSALYLCASSSSGETEAFFGQGTRLTVV.